This T cell receptor (beta chain) was sequenced for a study of shared clonotypes between healthy human individuals. Clones were read by immunoSEQ multiplex PCR, and TCRdb kept only the in-frame ones, dropping some. Of about 1.5 million clones in the sample, 98% were seen once. Unmatched junction bases numbered 8, after V lost 4 bases and J lost 5 bases. Germline V lookup: CDR1 LNHDA, CDR2 SQIVND (reference sequence). This CDR3 region has 16 residues. Broader study findings: Generally, estimated richness proved larger in naive subsets than it did in memory subsets.

Of note for this clone: The antigen remains undetermined.

The clonotype originates from a man younger than 40 in good health. The chain recombines TRBV19 with TRBJ2-5; 12 bases are a match to TRBD1. The sample comprised naive CD4+ T cells sorted from blood. Subset indicated: CD45RA+ positively selected. The CDR3 region is CASSTPTGQGAETQYF. As DNA, the CDR3 is TGTGCCAGTAGTACCCCAACGGGACAGGGGGCTGAGACCCAGTACTTC.